Each of the 8 T cell receptor beta chains below was sequenced from the same sample in a study of shared clonotypes between healthy human individuals. Sequencing used immunoSEQ multiplex PCR; TCRdb keeps in-frame clones, though not all of them. The repertoire holds around 2.1 million clones, with more than 90% as singletons. The sample consisted of naive CD4+ T cells sorted from blood. Documented subset: CD45RA+ positively selected. These receptors all come from a young man in good health.

The chain carries TRBV11-2 and TRBJ1-3; D is unclear. The CDR3 has 17 amino acids. Trimming pared 1 base from V and 7 bases from J, leaving 20 bases between. Per the germline V gene, CDR1 is SGHAT and CDR2 is FQNNGV. The CDR3 nucleotides are TGTGCCAGCAGCTTAGGGCGGTTCGGAACGGGAGACAACACCATATATTTT. This translates into CASSLGRFGTGDNTIYF.

The chain links TRBV5-8 to TRBJ2-3, with TRBD1 matching over 8 bases. The CDR3 runs to 16 residues. Unmatched junction bases numbered 10, after V lost 4 bases and J lost 3 bases. Germline values: CDR1 SGHTS, CDR2 YDEGEE. This CDR3 reads CASSRRRDRRTDTQYF. The CDR3 bases are TGTGCCAGCAGCCGACGCCGGGACAGGAGGACAGATACGCAGTATTTT.

The V call is TRBV18, the J call TRBJ2-5; 8 bases are a match to TRBD1. This CDR3 comprises 18 residues. Per the germline V gene, CDR1 is KGHSH and CDR2 is LQKENI. The V and J ends lost 3 bases and 2 bases, in that order; junction bases with no gene match: 14. CDR3 region: CASSPPMTGAVQQETQYF. In DNA, the CDR3 is TGTGCCAGCTCACCCCCGATGACAGGGGCAGTCCAACAAGAGACCCAGTACTTC.

V gene TRBV4-3 combines with J gene TRBJ1-2, with 8 bases lining up with TRBD1. Germline values: CDR1 LGHNA, CDR2 YSLEER. The ends lost 1 base at V and 8 bases at J; junction bases unmatched: 6. The CDR3 consists of 14 residues. The CDR3 loop is CASSQVGQGFGYTF. For the CDR3, the DNA is TGCGCCAGCAGCCAAGTAGGACAGGGCTTCGGCTACACCTTC.

The chain has TRBV4-3 and TRBJ1-2, with a possible D match to TRBD1 (6 bases). This CDR3 comprises 12 residues. The germline V gene encodes CDR1 LGHNA and CDR2 YSLEER. The ends were cut back, 6 bases at V and 5 bases at J, with 10 bases in the middle. CDR3 nucleotides: TGCGCCAGCAGTAAACAGGGATATGGCTACACCTTC. Encoded protein: CASSKQGYGYTF.

CDR3 in amino acids: CASSRSVSGSSYEQYF. The DNA for the CDR3 is TGTGCCAGTAGTAGATCAGTAAGCGGGAGCTCCTACGAGCAGTACTTC. The chain links TRBV19 to TRBJ2-7, with 8 bases aligning to TRBD2. The CDR3 loop spans 16 amino acids. From germline, CDR1 is LNHDA and CDR2 SQIVND (reference sequence). The junction had 8 bases not matched to a gene; V was cut back by 4 bases and J by 0 bases. Together with reference TRBV19 and TRBJ2-7, the CDR3 gives the full variable domain: DGGITQSPKYLFRKEGQNVTLSCEQNLNHDAMYWYRQDPGQGLRLIYYSQIVNDFQKGDIAEGYSVSREKKESFPLTVTSAQKNPTAFYLCASSRSVSGSSYEQYFGPGTRLTVT.

The rearrangement links TRBV7-2 to TRBJ2-3; D might be TRBD2 (5 bases). V dropped 0 bases and J dropped 4 bases, with 5 bases sitting between them. CDR3 length: 13 residues. In germline, CDR1 is SGHTA, CDR2 FQGNSA. CDR3 sequence reads: CASSLALADTQYF. The CDR3 bases are TGTGCCAGCAGCTTAGCACTAGCAGATACGCAGTATTTT.

The CDR3: CSVGKQGSGELFF. The CDR3 DNA is TGCAGCGTTGGAAAACAGGGTTCCGGGGAGCTGTTTTTT. J is TRBJ2-2 and V is TRBV29-1, with a weak D call TRBD1 (6 bases). CDR3 length: 13 residues. CDR1 and CDR2 from the germline V gene are SQVTM and ANQGSEA. V shed 4 bases and J shed 6 bases, with 12 bases lying between them.